These T cell receptor beta chains were read from a single sample in a study of cytomegalovirus exposure and HLA in healthy donors. TCRdb's table, derived via immunoSEQ multiplex PCR, lists solely in-frame clones and lacks some. This sample has some 100,000 clones; 75% to 90% occur once, and the top ten carry around 3.6%. Input material: PBMCs. Receptors originate from a man aged 30 to 39 in good health and CMV-seronegative. Both conserved end residues are part of each CDR3. D genes are given only for firm matches. For some rows the clone size is stated as once, few or many, or as a class when expanded; others skip it.

size,V,J,D,CDR3,DNA
.,TRBV30,TRBJ2-7,TRBD2,CAWSVGGGSYEQYF,TGTGCCTGGAGTGTTGGGGGAGGGTCCTACGAGCAGTACTTC
.,TRBV7-8,TRBJ1-5,.,CASSLEQGDQPQHF,TGTGCCAGCAGCTTAGAACAGGGCGATCAGCCCCAGCATTTT
.,TRBV2,TRBJ2-7,.,CASSPTGGLSPGKQYF,TGTGCCAGCAGCCCCACCGGGGGTCTTTCCCCCGGGAAGCAGTACTTC
.,TRBV9,TRBJ2-7,.,CASSVGPARTTGEQYF,TGTGCCAGCAGCGTAGGACCGGCCAGGACCACAGGCGAGCAGTACTTC
.,TRBV28,TRBJ2-5,TRBD2,CASSFLTSGREGETQYF,TGTGCCAGCAGTTTTCTGACTAGCGGGAGGGAAGGAGAGACCCAGTACTTC
.,TRBV29-1,TRBJ1-2,TRBD1,CSVRGGDLGYGYTF,TGCAGCGTACGAGGGGGCGATTTAGGCTATGGCTACACCTTC
few,TRBV5-1,TRBJ1-5,TRBD1,CASSPGQGSVYQPQHF,TGCGCCAGCAGCCCGGGACAGGGGAGTGTTTATCAGCCCCAGCATTTT
.,TRBV4-1,TRBJ1-5,TRBD1,CASSQVRGPPNQPQHF,TGCGCCAGCAGCCAAGTGAGGGGGCCCCCCAATCAGCCCCAGCATTTT
once,TRBV18,TRBJ2-1,TRBD2,CASSTTSGGTLSYNEQFF,TGTGCCAGCTCCACGACTAGCGGGGGGACTCTCTCCTACAATGAGCAGTTCTTC
.,TRBV5-1,TRBJ2-3,TRBD2,CASSLASLAGDTRGDTQYF,TGCGCCAGCAGCTTGGCCTCTCTAGCGGGGGACACGCGGGGAGATACGCAGTATTTT
.,TRBV2,TRBJ2-1,.,CASSDDGGEQFF,TGTGCCAGCAGTGACGATGGCGGTGAGCAGTTCTTC
.,TRBV28,TRBJ2-7,TRBD1,CASSLFGTASSYEQYF,TGTGCCAGCAGTTTATTCGGGACAGCATCCTCCTACGAGCAGTACTTC
once,TRBV5-1,TRBJ2-7,TRBD1,CASSLEWTGSYEQYF,TGCGCCAGCAGCTTGGAGTGGACAGGGTCCTACGAGCAGTACTTC
few,TRBV6-1,TRBJ1-3,.,CASSEAWGHPGPIYF,TGTGCCAGCAGTGAAGCGTGGGGACACCCGGGACCCATATATTTT
once,TRBV30,TRBJ1-1,.,CAWSVLRETEAFF,TGTGCCTGGAGTGTACTCAGGGAAACTGAAGCTTTCTTT
.,TRBV18,TRBJ2-7,.,CASSPDQVTYEQYF,TGTGCCAGCTCACCCGACCAGGTTACCTACGAGCAGTACTTC
.,TRBV7-2,TRBJ2-2,TRBD2,CASSLMGLAGLSAGELFF,TGTGCCAGCAGCTTGATGGGACTAGCGGGATTGTCGGCCGGGGAGCTGTTTTTT
.,TRBV4-2,TRBJ2-6,.,CASSQVDQGASGANVLTF,TGTGCCAGCAGCCAAGTTGATCAGGGTGCCTCTGGGGCCAACGTCCTGACTTTC
once,TRBV9,TRBJ2-5,TRBD2,CASSGLAGDQETQYF,TGTGCCAGTTCCGGACTAGCGGGCGATCAAGAGACCCAGTACTTC
.,TRBV7-8,TRBJ2-5,TRBD2,CASSLGFSGSPGQYF,TGTGCCAGCAGCTTAGGTTTTAGCGGGAGCCCCGGCCAGTACTTC
.,TRBV10-1,TRBJ2-1,.,CARTGTSYNEQFF,TGCGCCAGGACAGGGACTAGCTACAATGAGCAGTTCTTC
.,TRBV5-1,TRBJ2-3,TRBD1,CASSRTGTSLRTQYF,TGCGCCAGCAGCCGGACAGGGACATCCTTGCGGACGCAGTATTTT
few,TRBV5-6,TRBJ2-5,.,CASSFGIYSSQETQYF,TGTGCCAGCAGCTTCGGTATCTACAGCTCCCAAGAGACCCAGTACTTC
few,TRBV28,TRBJ2-1,.,CASFSPSYNEQFF,TGTGCCAGCTTTTCCCCATCCTACAATGAGCAGTTCTTC
.,TRBV7-2,TRBJ2-3,.,CASSSSPQKAQYF,TGTGCCAGCAGCTCTTCCCCACAGAAGGCGCAGTATTTT
.,TRBV28,TRBJ1-5,.,CASSFRRLRPQTAGNQPQHF,TGTGCCAGCAGTTTTAGGCGGTTGCGGCCTCAGACGGCAGGCAATCAGCCCCAGCATTTT
.,TRBV6-6,TRBJ1-3,TRBD1,CASTLETGTGNTIYF,TGTGCCAGCACCCTAGAGACAGGGACTGGAAACACCATATATTTT
.,TRBV30,TRBJ2-2,.,CAWSGLADTGELFF,TGTGCCTGGTCGGGACTCGCTGACACCGGGGAGCTGTTTTTT
.,TRBV28,TRBJ2-1,TRBD2,CASSLAGVKYNEQFF,TGTGCCAGCAGTTTAGCGGGAGTTAAGTACAATGAGCAGTTCTTC
.,TRBV7-9,TRBJ2-5,TRBD2,CASSFPSGGAETQYF,TGTGCCAGCAGCTTCCCTAGCGGGGGAGCGGAGACCCAGTACTTC
.,TRBV6-1,TRBJ1-2,.,CASSEADGTGQHYTF,TGTGCCAGCAGTGAAGCGGATGGGACCGGACAGCACTACACCTTC
.,TRBV5-1,TRBJ1-1,.,CASSLLQGNTEAFF,TGCGCCAGCAGCTTGCTTCAGGGGAACACTGAAGCTTTCTTT
.,TRBV20-1,TRBJ2-1,.,CSAPSRNEQFF,TGCAGTGCTCCGTCGAGGAATGAGCAGTTCTTC